This T cell receptor (beta chain) was captured by sequencing in a study of T-cell reconstitution after alpha-beta-depleted transplantation in children. CDR3 size: 15 residues. Germline V gives CDR1 DFQATT, CDR2 SNEGSKA (reference sequence). Molecular barcoding with unique molecular identifiers was used for the TCRbeta library. Via MiXCR, TCRdb re-called the PCR reads, giving one row per CDR3 protein. The sample holds 400,000 to 550,000 distinct CDR3 sequences; roughly a tenth are singletons and the top ten take about 2%. Study-wide results and caveats: Newly produced T cells mostly provided counts and TCRbeta diversity after one year, as hyperexpanded clones declined. In patients about two months after transplant, alpha-beta T cells reportedly arose from several hundred expanded graft clones.

As regards this clonotype: Its antigen is unidentified. A read error may account for a junction end that differs from germline.

This sample comprised PBMCs, obtained before TCRalphabeta/CD19-depleted stem cell transplant. This receptor was taken from a child aged 2-15 years with inherited bone marrow failure, due to receive a stem cell transplant. The chain combines TRBV20-1 with TRBJ2-1, with 9 bases aligning to TRBD2. CDR3 DNA: TGCAGTGCTGGAGACCTAGCGGGGTCCTACAATGAGCAGTTCTTC. It specifies CSAGDLAGSYNEQFF.